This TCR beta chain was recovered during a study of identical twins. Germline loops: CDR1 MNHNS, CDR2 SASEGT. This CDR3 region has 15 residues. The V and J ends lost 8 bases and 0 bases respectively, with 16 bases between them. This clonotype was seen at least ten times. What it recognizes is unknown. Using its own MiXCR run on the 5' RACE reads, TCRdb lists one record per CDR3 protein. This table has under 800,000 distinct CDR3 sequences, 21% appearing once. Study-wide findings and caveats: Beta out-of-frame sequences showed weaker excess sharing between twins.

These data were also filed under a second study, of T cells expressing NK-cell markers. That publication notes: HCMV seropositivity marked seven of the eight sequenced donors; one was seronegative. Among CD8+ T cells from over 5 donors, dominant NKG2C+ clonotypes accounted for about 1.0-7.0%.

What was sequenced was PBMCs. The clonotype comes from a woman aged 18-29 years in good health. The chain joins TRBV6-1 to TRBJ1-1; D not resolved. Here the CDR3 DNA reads TGTGCCAGCCTAACTTCACGAACTATGAACACTGAAGCTTTCTTT. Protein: CASLTSRTMNTEAFF.